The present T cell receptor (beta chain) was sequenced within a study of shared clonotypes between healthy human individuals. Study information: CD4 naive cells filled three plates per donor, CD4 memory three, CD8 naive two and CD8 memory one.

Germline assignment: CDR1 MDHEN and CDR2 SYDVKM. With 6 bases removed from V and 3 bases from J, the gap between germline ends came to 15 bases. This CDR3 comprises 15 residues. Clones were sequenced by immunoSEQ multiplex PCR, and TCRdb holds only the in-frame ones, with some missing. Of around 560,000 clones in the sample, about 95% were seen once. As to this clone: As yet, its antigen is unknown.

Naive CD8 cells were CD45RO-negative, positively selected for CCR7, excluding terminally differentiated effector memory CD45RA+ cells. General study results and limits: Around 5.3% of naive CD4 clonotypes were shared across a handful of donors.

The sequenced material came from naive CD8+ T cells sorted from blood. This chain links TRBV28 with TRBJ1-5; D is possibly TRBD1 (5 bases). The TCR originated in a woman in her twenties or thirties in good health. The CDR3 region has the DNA TGTGCCAGCAGCTTGCCGGGGCTGTTCAATCAGCCCCAGCATTTT. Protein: CASSLPGLFNQPQHF.